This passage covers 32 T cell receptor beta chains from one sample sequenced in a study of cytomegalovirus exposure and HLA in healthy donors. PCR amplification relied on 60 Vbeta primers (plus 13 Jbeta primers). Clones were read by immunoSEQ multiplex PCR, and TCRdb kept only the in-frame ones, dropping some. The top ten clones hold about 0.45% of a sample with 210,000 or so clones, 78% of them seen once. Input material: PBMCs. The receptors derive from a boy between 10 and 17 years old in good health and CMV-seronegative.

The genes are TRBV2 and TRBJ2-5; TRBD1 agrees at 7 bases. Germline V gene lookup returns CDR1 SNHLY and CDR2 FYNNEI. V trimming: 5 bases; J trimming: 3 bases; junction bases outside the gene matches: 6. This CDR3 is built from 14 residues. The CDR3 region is CASSTGTVKETQYF. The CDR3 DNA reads TGTGCCAGCAGTACCGGGACAGTGAAAGAGACCCAGTACTTC. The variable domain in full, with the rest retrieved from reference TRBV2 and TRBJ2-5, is EPEVTQTPSHQVTQMGQEVILRCVPISNHLYFYWYRQILGQKVEFLVSFYNNEISEKSEIFDDQFSVERPDGSNFTLKIRSTKLEDSAMYFCASSTGTVKETQYFGPGTRLLVL.

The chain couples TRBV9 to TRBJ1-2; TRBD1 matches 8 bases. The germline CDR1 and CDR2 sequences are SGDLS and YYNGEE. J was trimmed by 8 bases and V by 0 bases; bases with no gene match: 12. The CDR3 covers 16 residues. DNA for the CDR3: TGTGCCAGCAGCGTAGACGACAGGGGCCGCTCTGGGGGCTACACCTTC. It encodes CASSVDDRGRSGGYTF.

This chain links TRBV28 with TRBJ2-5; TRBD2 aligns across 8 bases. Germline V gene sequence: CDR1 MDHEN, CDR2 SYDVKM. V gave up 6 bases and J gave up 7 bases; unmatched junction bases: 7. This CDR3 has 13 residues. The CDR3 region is CASRRSGDGTQYF. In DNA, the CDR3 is TGTGCCAGCAGACGTAGCGGGGACGGGACCCAGTACTTC.

The CDR3 loop reads CATGQGADQPQHF. Written as DNA, the CDR3 is TGTGCCACGGGACAGGGGGCGGATCAGCCCCAGCATTTT. V gene TRBV6-1 combines with J gene TRBJ1-5; 12 nucleotides align to TRBD1. J lost 5 bases, V lost 10 bases, and 3 bases had no gene match. Germline CDR1 is MNHNS and CDR2 is SASEGT. CDR3 size: 13 residues.

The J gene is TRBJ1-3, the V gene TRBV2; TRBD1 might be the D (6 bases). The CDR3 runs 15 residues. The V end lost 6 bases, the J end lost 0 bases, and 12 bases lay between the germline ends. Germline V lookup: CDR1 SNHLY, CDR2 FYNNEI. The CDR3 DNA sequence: TGTGCCAGCAGCGGACAGAGGAGCTCTGGAAACACCATATATTTT. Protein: CASSGQRSSGNTIYF.

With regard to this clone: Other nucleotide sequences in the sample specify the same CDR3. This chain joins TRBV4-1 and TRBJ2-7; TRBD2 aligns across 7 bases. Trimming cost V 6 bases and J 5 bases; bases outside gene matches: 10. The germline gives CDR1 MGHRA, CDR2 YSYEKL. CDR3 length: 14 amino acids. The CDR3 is CASRPRLAGDEQYF. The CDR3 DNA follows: TGCGCCAGCAGACCGCGACTAGCCGGGGACGAGCAGTACTTC.

CDR3 nucleotide sequence: TGTGCCAGCAGCTCAACCGTCAGTCAGTCGATTAACTATGGCTACACCTTC. Protein: CASSSTVSQSINYGYTF. The chain uses TRBV7-9 and TRBJ1-2; D gene ambiguous. CDR3 length: 17 amino acids. CDR1 and CDR2 (germline): SEHNR, FQNEAQ (reference sequence). Trimming removed 4 bases at V and 1 base at J, with 19 bases between.

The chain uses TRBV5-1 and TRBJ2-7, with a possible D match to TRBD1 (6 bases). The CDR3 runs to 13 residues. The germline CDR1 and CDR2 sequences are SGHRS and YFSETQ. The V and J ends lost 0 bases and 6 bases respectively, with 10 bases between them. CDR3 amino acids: CASSLGGPSEQYF. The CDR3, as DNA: TGCGCCAGCAGCTTGGGGGGGCCCTCCGAGCAGTACTTC.

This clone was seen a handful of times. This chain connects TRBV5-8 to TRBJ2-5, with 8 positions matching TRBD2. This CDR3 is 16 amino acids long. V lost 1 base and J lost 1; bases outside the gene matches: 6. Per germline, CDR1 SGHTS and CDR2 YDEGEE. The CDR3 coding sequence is TGTGCCAGCAGCTTGAGGTGGGGGACTAGCCAAGAGACCCAGTACTTC. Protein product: CASSLRWGTSQETQYF.

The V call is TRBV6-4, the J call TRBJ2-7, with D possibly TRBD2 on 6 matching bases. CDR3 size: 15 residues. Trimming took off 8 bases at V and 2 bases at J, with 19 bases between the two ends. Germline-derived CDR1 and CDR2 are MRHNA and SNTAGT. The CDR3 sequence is CASLGEFGGTYEQYF. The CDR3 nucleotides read TGTGCCAGCCTCGGGGAATTTGGCGGGACCTACGAGCAGTACTTC.

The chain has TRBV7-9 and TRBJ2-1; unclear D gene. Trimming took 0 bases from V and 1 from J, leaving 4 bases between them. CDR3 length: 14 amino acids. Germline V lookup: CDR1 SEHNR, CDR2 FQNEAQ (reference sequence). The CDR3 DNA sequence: TGTGCCAGCAGCTTAGCGGCATCCTACAATGAGCAGTTCTTC. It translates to CASSLAASYNEQFF.

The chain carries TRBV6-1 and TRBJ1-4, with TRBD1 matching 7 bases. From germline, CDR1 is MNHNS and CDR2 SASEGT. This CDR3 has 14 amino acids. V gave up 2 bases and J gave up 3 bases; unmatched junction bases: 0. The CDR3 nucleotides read TGTGCCAGCAGTGAACAGGGGGCTAATGAAAAACTGTTTTTT. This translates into CASSEQGANEKLFF.

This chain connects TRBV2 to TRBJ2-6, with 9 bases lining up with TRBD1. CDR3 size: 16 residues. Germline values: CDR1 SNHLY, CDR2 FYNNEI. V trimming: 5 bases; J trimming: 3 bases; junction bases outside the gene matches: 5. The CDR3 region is CASSWTGDSGANVLTF. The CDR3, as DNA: TGTGCCAGCAGTTGGACAGGGGATAGTGGGGCCAACGTCCTGACTTTC.

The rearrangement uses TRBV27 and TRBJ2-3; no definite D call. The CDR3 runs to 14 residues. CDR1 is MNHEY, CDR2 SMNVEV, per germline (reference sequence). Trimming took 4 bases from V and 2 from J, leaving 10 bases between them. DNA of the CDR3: TGTGCCAGCAGTTCGGCAGAGGACACAGATACGCAGTATTTT. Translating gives CASSSAEDTDTQYF.

Here the CDR3 DNA reads TGTGCCATCAGTGGGACAGGGTATCCGCCCCAGCATTTT. It yields the protein CAISGTGYPPQHF. The chain is built from TRBV10-3 and TRBJ1-5, with 8 bases fitting TRBD1. Per the germline V gene, CDR1 is ENHRY and CDR2 is SYGVKD. The CDR3 extends over 13 amino acids. J lost 9 bases, V lost 4 bases, and 5 bases had no gene match.

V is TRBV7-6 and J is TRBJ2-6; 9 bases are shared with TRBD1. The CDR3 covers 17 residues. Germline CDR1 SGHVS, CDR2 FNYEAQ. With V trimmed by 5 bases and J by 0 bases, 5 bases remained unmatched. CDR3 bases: TGTGCCAGCAGCCTCGGACAGGGGAGCTCTGGGGCCAACGTCCTGACTTTC. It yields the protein CASSLGQGSSGANVLTF.

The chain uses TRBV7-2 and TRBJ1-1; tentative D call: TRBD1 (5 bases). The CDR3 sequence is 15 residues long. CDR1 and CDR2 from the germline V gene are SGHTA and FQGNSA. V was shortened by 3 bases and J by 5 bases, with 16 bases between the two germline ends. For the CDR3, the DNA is TGTGCCAGCAGCTTCTCAGAGGGAGGGGTGACTGAAGCTTTCTTT. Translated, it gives CASSFSEGGVTEAFF.

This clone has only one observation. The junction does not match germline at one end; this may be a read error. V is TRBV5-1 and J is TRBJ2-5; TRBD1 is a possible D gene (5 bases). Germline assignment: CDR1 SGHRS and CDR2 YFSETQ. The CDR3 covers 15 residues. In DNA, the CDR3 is TGCGCCAGCAGCTTCCGACAGCCCGACAGAGAGGCCCAGTACTTC. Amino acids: CASSFRQPDREAQYF.

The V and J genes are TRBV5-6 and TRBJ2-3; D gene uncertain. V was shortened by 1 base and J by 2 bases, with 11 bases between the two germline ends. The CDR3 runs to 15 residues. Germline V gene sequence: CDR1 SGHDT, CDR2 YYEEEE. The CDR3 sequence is CASSLFRIFTDTQYF. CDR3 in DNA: TGTGCCAGCAGCTTGTTCAGGATCTTCACAGATACGCAGTATTTT.

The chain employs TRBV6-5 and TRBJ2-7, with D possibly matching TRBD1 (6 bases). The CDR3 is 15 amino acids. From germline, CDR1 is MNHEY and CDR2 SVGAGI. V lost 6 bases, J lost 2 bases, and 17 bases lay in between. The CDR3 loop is CASRPNRVPPYEQYF. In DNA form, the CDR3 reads TGTGCCAGCAGACCGAACAGGGTCCCCCCCTACGAGCAGTACTTC.

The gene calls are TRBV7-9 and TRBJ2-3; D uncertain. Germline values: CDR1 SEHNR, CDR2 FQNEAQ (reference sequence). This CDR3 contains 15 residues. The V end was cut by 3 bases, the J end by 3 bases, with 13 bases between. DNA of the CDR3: TGTGCCAGCAGCTTCGACCTTCTAGAGACAGATACGCAGTATTTT. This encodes CASSFDLLETDTQYF.

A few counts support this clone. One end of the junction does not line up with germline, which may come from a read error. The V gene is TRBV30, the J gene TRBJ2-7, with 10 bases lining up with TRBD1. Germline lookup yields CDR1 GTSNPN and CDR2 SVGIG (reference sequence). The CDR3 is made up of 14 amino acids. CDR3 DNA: TGTGCCTGGAGTACTTTAGGGACAGGGGTCTTAAGGGACTTC. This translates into CAWSTLGTGVLRDF.

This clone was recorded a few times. The CDR3 sequence: CASSPIRGTEPQHF. CDR3 bases: TGTGCCAGCAGCCCTATTCGAGGTACTGAGCCCCAGCATTTT. The chain has TRBV7-6 and TRBJ1-5; D is uncertain. Germline lookup yields CDR1 SGHVS and CDR2 FNYEAQ. The CDR3 is 14 residues long. Trimming pared 5 bases from V and 8 bases from J, leaving 16 bases between.

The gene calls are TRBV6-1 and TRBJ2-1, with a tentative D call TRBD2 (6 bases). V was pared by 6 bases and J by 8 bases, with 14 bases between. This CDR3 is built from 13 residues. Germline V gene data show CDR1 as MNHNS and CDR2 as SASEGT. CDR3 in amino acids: CASRGLATHEQFF. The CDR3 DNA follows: TGTGCCAGCAGGGGGCTAGCGACCCATGAGCAGTTCTTC.

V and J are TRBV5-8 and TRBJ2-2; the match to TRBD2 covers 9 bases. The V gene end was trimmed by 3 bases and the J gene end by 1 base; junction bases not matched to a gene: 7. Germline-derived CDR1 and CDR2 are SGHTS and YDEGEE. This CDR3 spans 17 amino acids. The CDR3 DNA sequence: TGTGCCAGCAGCTCGCCTACTAGCGGGTTGAACACCGGGGAGCTGTTTTTT. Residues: CASSSPTSGLNTGELFF.

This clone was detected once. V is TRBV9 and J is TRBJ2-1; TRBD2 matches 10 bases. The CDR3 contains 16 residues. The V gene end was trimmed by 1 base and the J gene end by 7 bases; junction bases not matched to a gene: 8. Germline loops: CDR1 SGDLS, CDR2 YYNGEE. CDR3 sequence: CASSVRAGGPWNEQFF. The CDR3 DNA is TGTGCCAGCAGCGTAAGAGCGGGAGGGCCATGGAATGAGCAGTTCTTC.

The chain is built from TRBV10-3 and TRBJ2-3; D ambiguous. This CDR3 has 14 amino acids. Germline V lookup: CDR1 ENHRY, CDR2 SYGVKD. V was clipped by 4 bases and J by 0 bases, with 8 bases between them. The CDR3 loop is CAISVQVSTDTQYF. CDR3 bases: TGTGCCATCAGTGTTCAGGTCAGCACAGATACGCAGTATTTT.

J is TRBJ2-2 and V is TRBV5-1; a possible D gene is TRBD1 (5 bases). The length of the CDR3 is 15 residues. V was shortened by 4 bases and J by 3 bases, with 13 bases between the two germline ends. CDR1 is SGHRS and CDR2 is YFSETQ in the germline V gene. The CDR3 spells CASSATTGYTGELFF. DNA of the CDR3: TGCGCCAGCAGCGCCACAACAGGTTACACCGGGGAGCTGTTTTTT. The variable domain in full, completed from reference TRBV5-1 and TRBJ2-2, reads KAGVTQTPRYLIKTRGQQVTLSCSPISGHRSVSWYQQTPGQGLQFLFEYFSETQRNKGNFPGRFSGRQFSNSRSEMNVSTLELGDSALYLCASSATTGYTGELFFGEGSRLTVL.

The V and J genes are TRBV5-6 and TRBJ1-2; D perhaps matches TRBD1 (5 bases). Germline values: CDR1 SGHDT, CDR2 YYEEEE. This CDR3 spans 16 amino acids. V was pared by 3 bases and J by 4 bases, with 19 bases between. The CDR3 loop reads CASSSQDATAFYGYTF. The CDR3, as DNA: TGTGCCAGCAGCTCCCAGGACGCGACAGCTTTCTATGGCTACACCTTC.

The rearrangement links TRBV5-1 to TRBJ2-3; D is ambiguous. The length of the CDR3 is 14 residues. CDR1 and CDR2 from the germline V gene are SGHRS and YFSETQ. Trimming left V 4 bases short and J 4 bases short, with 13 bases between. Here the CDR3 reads CASSAPAGADTQYF. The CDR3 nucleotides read TGCGCCAGCAGCGCCCCCGCAGGTGCAGATACGCAGTATTTT. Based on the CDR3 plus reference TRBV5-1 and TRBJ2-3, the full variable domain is KAGVTQTPRYLIKTRGQQVTLSCSPISGHRSVSWYQQTPGQGLQFLFEYFSETQRNKGNFPGRFSGRQFSNSRSEMNVSTLELGDSALYLCASSAPAGADTQYFGPGTRLTVL.

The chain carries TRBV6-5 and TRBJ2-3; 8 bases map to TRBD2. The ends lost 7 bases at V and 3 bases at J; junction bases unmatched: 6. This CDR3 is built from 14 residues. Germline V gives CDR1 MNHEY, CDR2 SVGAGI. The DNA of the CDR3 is TGTGCCAGCAACTCGGGCGGGGGGACAGATACGCAGTATTTT. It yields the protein CASNSGGGTDTQYF.

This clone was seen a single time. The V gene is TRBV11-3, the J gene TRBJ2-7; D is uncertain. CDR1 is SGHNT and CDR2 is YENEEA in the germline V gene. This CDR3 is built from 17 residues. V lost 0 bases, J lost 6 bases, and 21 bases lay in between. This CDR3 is CASSLDTSPQAYAEQYF. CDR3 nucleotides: TGTGCCAGCAGCTTAGATACCAGCCCCCAGGCGTATGCCGAGCAGTACTTC.